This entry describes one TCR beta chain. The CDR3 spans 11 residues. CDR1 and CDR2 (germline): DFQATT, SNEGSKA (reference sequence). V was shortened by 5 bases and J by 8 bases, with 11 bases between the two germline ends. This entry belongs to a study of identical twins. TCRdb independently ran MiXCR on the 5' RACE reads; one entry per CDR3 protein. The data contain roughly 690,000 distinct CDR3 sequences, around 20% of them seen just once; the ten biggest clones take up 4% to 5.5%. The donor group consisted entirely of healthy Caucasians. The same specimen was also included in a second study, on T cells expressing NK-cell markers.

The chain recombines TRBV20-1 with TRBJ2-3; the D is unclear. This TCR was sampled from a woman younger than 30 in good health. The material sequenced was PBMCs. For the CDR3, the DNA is TGCAGTGCTGCAAACCGCGGTACGCAGTATTTT. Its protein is CSAANRGTQYF.